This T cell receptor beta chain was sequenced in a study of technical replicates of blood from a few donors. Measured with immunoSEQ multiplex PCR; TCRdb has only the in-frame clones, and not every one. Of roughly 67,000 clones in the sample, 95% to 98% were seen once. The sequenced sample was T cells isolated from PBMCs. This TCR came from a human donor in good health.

The CDR3 coding sequence is TGCAGCGCACGACAGGCCACCGGGGAGCTGTTTTTT. Translated: CSARQATGELFF. The rearrangement joins TRBV29-1 to TRBJ2-2, with a tentative D call TRBD1 (6 bases). This CDR3 has 12 amino acids. The V and J ends lost 7 bases and 4 bases respectively, with 10 bases between them. Germline-derived CDR1 and CDR2 are SQVTM and ANQGSEA.